Detailed here is one T cell receptor beta chain. Sequencing used immunoSEQ multiplex PCR; TCRdb keeps in-frame clones, though not all of them. The sample contains 250,000 to 300,000 clones, about 87% of which appear only once. The data belong to a study of blood T cell repertoires in COVID-19. V shed 1 base and J shed 11 bases, with 12 bases lying between them. CDR1 is ENHRY and CDR2 is SYGVKD in the germline V gene. The CDR3 totals 13 residues. The clonotype comes from a woman between 25 and 40 years old who had recovered from COVID-19. The J gene is TRBJ1-5, the V gene TRBV10-3, with a tentative D call TRBD1 (5 bases). Sequenced material: peripheral blood. The CDR3 sequence: CAISELSRRAQHF. The CDR3 DNA reads as TGTGCCATCAGTGAGTTGTCTCGCAGGGCCCAGCATTTT.